The clone carrying this TCR beta chain was seen only once. What it binds is unknown. The time point here: persistent/refractory GD, antithyroid drugs over 5 years with positive TRAb. Following extraction of RNA from PBMCs, that RNA was used to make the TCR library. The data were taken from a study of regulatory T cells in long-lasting Graves disease. Overall study findings and caveats: The researchers studied only peripheral blood, not thyroid tissue. Patients with persistent disease shared 2,741 public clonotypes, outpacing the 900 to 1,000 shared by new patients.

The CDR3 runs to 12 residues. Looked up from germline, CDR1 is SGHTA and CDR2 is FQGNSA. Between the trimmed V and J ends, which lost 5 bases and 6 bases, there was a span of 8 bases. Arm-PCR with iRepertoire HTBI primers amplified the CDR3 regions for these TCR beta libraries. Via MiXCR, TCRdb re-called the multiplex PCR reads, giving one row per CDR3 protein. Of some 430,000 distinct CDR3 sequences listed, 20% to 25% are singletons. This sample comprised peripheral blood mononuclear cells (PBMCs), obtained when the disease was refractory, from a patient treated with antithyroid drugs. The TCR was taken from a female donor with Graves disease. The chain joins TRBV7-2 to TRBJ1-5; D is ambiguous. This CDR3 is CASSVGVQPQHF. The CDR3 coding sequence is TGTGCCAGCAGCGTTGGGGTTCAGCCCCAGCATTTT.